This TCR beta chain appears in the sequencing data of a study of blood T cell repertoires in COVID-19. Turning to the study itself: Sites in the United States, Italy and Spain provided acute and convalescent COVID-19 samples. Sample material is recorded as cDNA or gDNA derived from T cells, B-cell-depleted T cells, or PBMCs.

Per germline, CDR1 SGHRS and CDR2 YFSETQ. Unmatched junction bases numbered 3, after V lost 4 bases and J lost 4 bases. This CDR3 spans 13 amino acids. In the original workflow: Researchers report that nucleated cell counts were estimated from reference gene primer amplification. The method was immunoSEQ multiplex PCR; TCRdb's version includes in-frame clones alone and lacks a portion of them. Clonal size and the V and J genes are those of that table, whereas D and trimming came from the DNA. The data contain about 16,000 clones, around 89% of them seen just once; the ten biggest clones take up 12%. The source is a human donor in a cohort sampled during active COVID-19. The chain combines TRBV5-1 with TRBJ1-1; 8 bases match TRBD1. Sequences were obtained from peripheral blood. CDR3 in amino acids: CASSQDRATEAFF. DNA of the CDR3: TGCGCCAGCAGCCAGGACAGGGCCACTGAAGCTTTCTTT.